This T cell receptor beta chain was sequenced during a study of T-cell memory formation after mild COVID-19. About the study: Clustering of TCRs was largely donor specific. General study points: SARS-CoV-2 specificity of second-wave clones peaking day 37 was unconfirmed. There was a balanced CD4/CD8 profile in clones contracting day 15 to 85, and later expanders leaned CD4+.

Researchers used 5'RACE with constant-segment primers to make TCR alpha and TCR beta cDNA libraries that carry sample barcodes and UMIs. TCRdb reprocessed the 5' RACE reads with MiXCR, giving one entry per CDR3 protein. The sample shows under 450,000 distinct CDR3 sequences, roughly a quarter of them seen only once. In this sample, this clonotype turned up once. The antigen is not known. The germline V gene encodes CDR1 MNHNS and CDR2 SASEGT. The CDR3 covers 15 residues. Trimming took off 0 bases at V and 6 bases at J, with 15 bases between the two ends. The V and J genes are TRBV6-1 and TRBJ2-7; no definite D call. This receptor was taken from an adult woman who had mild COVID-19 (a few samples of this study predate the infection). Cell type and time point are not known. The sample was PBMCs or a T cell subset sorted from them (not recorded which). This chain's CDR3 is CASSEAHVTASEQYF. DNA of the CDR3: TGTGCCAGCAGTGAAGCGCACGTGACGGCCAGCGAGCAGTACTTC.